These 8 T cell receptor beta chains share one sample of origin, sequenced in a study of T cell repertoires in cytomegalovirus infection. MiXCR, run by TCRdb on the reads, gives a single entry per CDR3 protein. The data show more than 500,000 distinct CDR3 sequences, with 16% seen just once and roughly a quarter held by the top ten. The sequenced sample consisted of CD8+ T cells from PBMCs. The receptors come from a human donor in good health (CMV status not recorded). Some clones in this sample may be carry-over from other donors' samples.

This CDR3 reads CASSPNAGMNTEAFF. As DNA, the CDR3 is TGTGCCAGCAGCCCAAACGCGGGTATGAACACTGAAGCTTTCTTT. This chain uses TRBV7-3 with TRBJ1-1; D remains ambiguous. Germline V gene data show CDR1 as SGHTA and CDR2 as FQGTGA. CDR3 length: 15 amino acids. V was shortened by 5 bases and J by 0 bases, with 13 bases between the two germline ends.

This clonotype came up many times. The chain is built from TRBV11-3 and TRBJ2-1; D is perhaps TRBD1 or TRBD2 (5 bases each). CDR1 and CDR2 from the germline V gene are SGHNT and YENEEA. The V end was cut by 3 bases, the J end by 12 bases, with 15 bases between. The CDR3 runs 13 residues. CDR3 residues: CASSFPGTSVQFF. For the CDR3, the DNA is TGTGCCAGCAGCTTTCCCGGGACGTCCGTGCAGTTCTTC.

This clonotype was detected many times. This sequence joins TRBV27 and TRBJ1-2; D ambiguous. Between the trimmed V and J ends, which lost 11 bases and 4 bases, there was a span of 14 bases. CDR1 is MNHEY, CDR2 SMNVEV, per germline (reference sequence). This CDR3 contains 12 residues. CDR3 amino acids: CASRRGSYGYTF. Written as DNA, the CDR3 is TGTGCCTCACGTCGAGGGTCCTATGGCTACACCTTC.

The rearrangement joins TRBV14 to TRBJ2-7; 10 nucleotides line up with TRBD1. The CDR3 length is 15 residues. Germline assignment: CDR1 SGHDN and CDR2 FVKESK. V dropped 3 bases and J dropped 2; count of bases not matched to a gene: 4. CDR3 loop: CASSQDRGKAYEQYF. The CDR3 DNA reads TGTGCCAGCAGCCAGGACAGGGGGAAAGCCTACGAGCAGTACTTC.

The chain joins TRBV20-1 to TRBJ2-5; 11 positions match TRBD2. The V gene's germline CDR1 is DFQATT and CDR2 SNEGSKA (reference sequence). The V gene end was trimmed by 1 base and the J gene end by 0 bases; junction bases not matched to a gene: 4. The CDR3 extends over 16 amino acids. Here the CDR3 DNA reads TGCAGTGCTAGAGCCGGGACTAGCGGTCACCAAGAGACCCAGTACTTC. Residues: CSARAGTSGHQETQYF.

The table lists this clonotype with many counts. The rearrangement links TRBV7-8 to TRBJ2-1; 8 positions match TRBD2. Germline CDR1 is SGHVS and CDR2 is FQNEAQ. J lost 5 bases, V lost 5 bases, and 14 bases had no gene match. CDR3 size: 17 residues. The CDR3 is CASSPPGGPSPHNEQFF. The CDR3 nucleotides are TGTGCCAGCAGCCCCCCGGGAGGGCCGTCTCCGCACAATGAGCAGTTCTTC.

This clonotype showed up many times. CDR3 amino acids: CASSDRELLNSPLHF. The CDR3, as DNA: TGTGCCAGCAGTGACCGGGAACTTTTGAATTCACCCCTCCACTTT. V and J are TRBV2 and TRBJ1-6; D is unresolved. V lost 3 bases, J lost 7 bases, and 13 bases lay in between. The CDR3 is 15 residues long. CDR1 SNHLY and CDR2 FYNNEI come from the germline V gene.

This clonotype was counted a few times. The CDR3 DNA reads as TGTGCCACCAGCAGACTGGACAGGAATAATTCACCCCTCCACTTT. It encodes CATSRLDRNNSPLHF. This chain connects TRBV15 to TRBJ1-6, with 7 bases that match TRBD1. The length of the CDR3 is 15 residues. CDR1 and CDR2 from the germline V gene are LNHNV and YYDKDF (reference sequence). Trimming removed 2 bases from V and 5 bases from J; junction bases left unmatched: 3.